This is a list of T cell receptor beta chains from one sample in a study of TIL therapy for anti-PD-1-resistant metastatic lung cancer. The protocol was immunoSEQ multiplex PCR, while the TCRdb copy is restricted to in-frame clones and leaves out a portion. The sample holds around 100,000 clones; 55% to 75% are singletons and the top ten take approximately 11%. Sequenced material: tumor tissue, taken at baseline. All receptors derive from a person between 30 and 80 years old with non-small cell lung cancer. The conserved cysteine and the conserved F or W are not part of the CDR3 here.

j_call,v_call,cdr3_length,cdr3_aa
TRBJ2-1,TRBV19,14,ASSDSLAGDPGEQF
TRBJ2-7,TRBV14,14,ASSQDVGGLPNEQY
TRBJ2-7,TRBV3-1/TRBV3-2,11,ASSPRTSYEQY
TRBJ2-7,TRBV11-2,11,ASSLDPSGTGD
TRBJ1-2,TRBV5-5,17,ASSLRLERRDRGFYGYT
TRBJ2-3,TRBV27,15,ASSLFFRTSGKDTQY
TRBJ2-7,TRBV7-6,14,ASSLVPSGRNYEQY
TRBJ1-1,TRBV27,13,ASSLAGSGDTEAF
TRBJ2-2,TRBV5-6,12,ASSFGSNTGELF
TRBJ1-6,TRBV7-3,12,ASSLTGYNSPLH
TRBJ2-3,TRBV6-6,17,ASSRTYSPGITSTDTQY
TRBJ2-7,TRBV15,11,ATSNTRTYEQY
TRBJ2-3,TRBV19,12,ASSMGLAMDTQY
TRBJ1-4,TRBV20-1,13,SASSAGTGGEKLF
TRBJ2-3,TRBV5-1,15,ASSLSQGAGFAGTQY
TRBJ2-7,TRBV6-5,13,ASSPWRTGSYEQY
TRBJ2-3,TRBV4-3,12,ASSHYQQGRPQY
TRBJ2-7,TRBV10-3,13,AISYSSGGDHEQY
TRBJ2-1,TRBV28,17,ASRPGLAGELRSYNEQF
TRBJ2-7,TRBV7-8,12,ASSLGPSSYEQY
TRBJ2-7,TRBV14,11,ASNDRSSYEQY
TRBJ2-3,TRBV28,12,ASSLYLSTDTQY
TRBJ2-2,TRBV7-3,14,ASSMTRSMNTGELF
TRBJ2-3,TRBV13,13,ASSLRTSGTDTQY
TRBJ2-1,TRBV29-1,12,SVESASGYNEQF
TRBJ2-1,TRBV7-7,10,ASSPNTNEQF
TRBJ2-4,TRBV19,14,ASSLRPKSAKNIQY
TRBJ2-2,TRBV28,12,ASSLFRGSGELF
TRBJ2-1,TRBV5-1,13,ASSLDGQGYNEQF
TRBJ1-4,TRBV3-1/TRBV3-2,14,ASSRDGGPTNEKLF
TRBJ2-5,TRBV6-4,15,ASSGPLAGGSQETQY
TRBJ2-2,TRBV7-2,13,ASSFYRGSTGELF
TRBJ2-7,TRBV19,11,ASSKLAGYEQY
TRBJ2-4,TRBV5-1,12,ASSGGTAKNIQY
TRBJ1-6,TRBV4-1,13,ASSQPDRDNSPLH
TRBJ1-1,TRBV18,13,ASSWVVGMNTEAF
TRBJ2-1,TRBV11-3,11,ASSPGQGNEQF
TRBJ2-3,TRBV2,12,ASSTGEGTDTQY
TRBJ1-5,TRBV5-1,13,ASSLSGENGQPQH
TRBJ2-5,TRBV4-3,17,ASSQDYGVFGTPQETQY
TRBJ1-2,TRBV10-3,11,ANGGGLNYGYT
TRBJ2-7,TRBV7-9,13,ATDAGTGGFYEQY
TRBJ1-4,TRBV15,13,ATSRGWRGNEKLF
TRBJ1-4,TRBV3-1/TRBV3-2,12,ASSLGQLNEKLF
TRBJ2-5,TRBV18,16,ASSRNQPGPRVQETQY
TRBJ2-1,TRBV27,13,ASSFRTSGSGEQF
TRBJ1-4,TRBV18,11,ASSPGPNEKLF
TRBJ1-1,TRBV28,14,ASSPGQGARGTEAF
TRBJ2-1,TRBV11-1,13,ASSLGLAVYNEQF
TRBJ2-7,TRBV7-8,9,ASSTGPEQY
TRBJ1-4,TRBV28,14,ASSLPGQKTNEKLF
TRBJ2-6,TRBV13,13,ASSFRLSGANVPT
TRBJ2-7,TRBV10-3,14,AISEPNTGVPYEQY
TRBJ1-6,TRBV9,12,ASSPQGEDSPLH
TRBJ2-6,TRBV4-2,14,ASSRTQGSGANVLT
TRBJ2-6,TRBV5-1,15,ASSLMEASSGANVLT
TRBJ2-1,TRBV28,12,ASKEDSSYNEQF
TRBJ1-1,TRBV29-1,12,SVVDSVGSHEAF
TRBJ2-1,TRBV12-3/TRBV12-4,10,ASSLGWNEQF
TRBJ1-1,TRBV24-1,11,ATRGQSNTEAF